A selection of T cell receptor beta chains follows, all from one sample in a study of T cells in Graves' hyperthyroidism and ophthalmopathy. MiXCR, applied by TCRdb to the multiplex PCR reads, yields one record per CDR3 protein. The data contain approximately 620,000 distinct CDR3 sequences, about a sixth of them seen just once; the ten biggest clones take up 2.5% to 4%. The sequencing input was blood. The receptors were sampled from a woman between 35 and 50 years old with Graves' ophthalmopathy. CDR3s include the opening cysteine and the closing phenylalanine or tryptophan. Each record gives: D gene, V gene, clone size, J gene, CDR3 protein, CDR3 DNA. D genes are given only for firm matches. A clone size is listed for some rows: how often the clone was seen (once, few, many), or a class if it is expanded.

d_gene: -
v_gene: TRBV27
abundance: few
j_gene: TRBJ1-1
CDR3aa: CASSSPRVSEAFF
CDR3nt: TGTGCCAGCAGTTCTCCCAGGGTTTCTGAAGCTTTCTTT

d_gene: -
v_gene: TRBV7-6
abundance: many
j_gene: TRBJ2-2
CDR3aa: CASSLAGGLWNTGELFF
CDR3nt: TGTGCCAGCAGCTTAGCGGGGGGGCTGTGGAACACCGGGGAGCTGTTTTTT

d_gene: TRBD2
v_gene: TRBV2
abundance: many
j_gene: TRBJ2-7
CDR3aa: CASRVAGATYEQYF
CDR3nt: TGTGCCAGCAGGGTAGCGGGAGCAACCTACGAGCAGTACTTC

d_gene: -
v_gene: TRBV5-1
abundance: -
j_gene: TRBJ1-2
CDR3aa: CASSLALDRGYGYTF
CDR3nt: TGCGCCAGCAGCTTGGCCCTGGACAGAGGCTATGGCTACACCTTC

d_gene: TRBD2
v_gene: TRBV30
abundance: many
j_gene: TRBJ2-1
CDR3aa: CAWSLLAGVNYNEQFF
CDR3nt: TGTGCCTGGAGTCTTCTAGCGGGAGTAAACTACAATGAGCAGTTCTTC

d_gene: -
v_gene: TRBV7-2
abundance: few
j_gene: TRBJ2-7
CDR3aa: CASSLGGTLYEQYF
CDR3nt: TGTGCCAGCAGCTTAGGGGGCACGCTCTACGAGCAGTACTTC

d_gene: -
v_gene: TRBV7-6
abundance: many
j_gene: TRBJ2-5
CDR3aa: CASSLYGSQETQYF
CDR3nt: TGTGCCAGCAGCTTGTATGGGAGCCAAGAGACCCAGTACTTC

d_gene: -
v_gene: TRBV28
abundance: many
j_gene: TRBJ2-7
CDR3aa: CASSRFYEQYF
CDR3nt: TGTGCCAGCAGCCGTTTTTACGAGCAGTACTTC

d_gene: TRBD2
v_gene: TRBV11-2
abundance: once
j_gene: TRBJ2-1
CDR3aa: CASSPRTSGGHNEQFF
CDR3nt: TGTGCCAGCAGCCCCCGGACTAGCGGGGGCCACAATGAGCAGTTCTTC

d_gene: TRBD1
v_gene: TRBV7-8
abundance: many
j_gene: TRBJ1-1
CDR3aa: CASSSQTWTGGIMNTEAFF
CDR3nt: TGTGCCAGCAGCTCTCAGACCTGGACAGGGGGGATCATGAACACTGAAGCTTTCTTT

d_gene: TRBD2
v_gene: TRBV3-1
abundance: -
j_gene: TRBJ2-1
CDR3aa: CASSQASGAWGNEQSF
CDR3nt: TGTGCCAGCAGCCAAGCAAGCGGGGCATGGGGCAATGAGCAGTCCTTC

d_gene: -
v_gene: TRBV28
abundance: many
j_gene: TRBJ1-6
CDR3aa: CASGSPLHF
CDR3nt: TGTGCCAGCGGTTCACCCCTCCACTTT

d_gene: -
v_gene: TRBV29-1
abundance: few
j_gene: TRBJ2-2
CDR3aa: CSVRTGTGELFF
CDR3nt: TGCAGCGTCCGAACAGGGACCGGGGAGCTGTTTTTT

d_gene: TRBD2
v_gene: TRBV19
abundance: -
j_gene: TRBJ2-3
CDR3aa: CASSSRLAGGPRLTDTQYF
CDR3nt: TGTGCCAGTAGTTCACGACTAGCGGGGGGGCCGCGTTTGACAGATACGCAGTATTTT

d_gene: -
v_gene: TRBV18
abundance: few
j_gene: TRBJ1-5
CDR3aa: CASSPTNDQPQHF
CDR3nt: TGTGCCAGCTCACCAACGAACGATCAGCCCCAGCATTTT

d_gene: -
v_gene: TRBV20-1
abundance: many
j_gene: TRBJ1-2
CDR3aa: CSARWPGDYGYTF
CDR3nt: TGCAGTGCTAGATGGCCAGGGGACTATGGCTACACCTTC

d_gene: -
v_gene: TRBV6-1
abundance: -
j_gene: TRBJ2-7
CDR3aa: CASSAYRTPYEQYF
CDR3nt: TGTGCCAGCAGTGCGTACAGGACCCCCTACGAGCAGTACTTC

d_gene: TRBD2
v_gene: TRBV2
abundance: -
j_gene: TRBJ2-3
CDR3aa: CASSSPGLAGYTDTQYF
CDR3nt: TGTGCCAGCAGTTCCCCGGGACTAGCGGGATACACAGATACGCAGTATTTT

d_gene: TRBD1
v_gene: TRBV7-3
abundance: many
j_gene: TRBJ2-2
CDR3aa: CASSVQGAGNTGELFF
CDR3nt: TGTGCCAGCAGCGTTCAGGGGGCTGGGAACACCGGGGAGCTGTTTTTT

d_gene: -
v_gene: TRBV12-3/TRBV12-4
abundance: many
j_gene: TRBJ2-1
CDR3aa: CASSAGTDNEQFF
CDR3nt: TGTGCCAGCAGCGCCGGGACTGACAATGAGCAGTTCTTC

d_gene: -
v_gene: TRBV6-1
abundance: many
j_gene: TRBJ1-1
CDR3aa: CASSRSANTEAFF
CDR3nt: TGTGCCAGCAGTAGATCGGCGAACACTGAAGCTTTCTTT

d_gene: -
v_gene: TRBV6-2/TRBV6-3
abundance: -
j_gene: TRBJ1-4
CDR3aa: CASRPEGAWDEKLFF
CDR3nt: TGTGCCAGCAGGCCCGAAGGGGCATGGGATGAAAAACTGTTTTTT

d_gene: -
v_gene: TRBV12-3/TRBV12-4
abundance: -
j_gene: TRBJ1-5
CDR3aa: CASSQSGVNQPQHF
CDR3nt: TGTGCCAGCAGTCAATCAGGGGTCAATCAGCCCCAGCATTTT

d_gene: TRBD1
v_gene: TRBV28
abundance: -
j_gene: TRBJ1-1
CDR3aa: CASTLQGDTEAFF
CDR3nt: TGTGCCAGCACCCTACAGGGGGACACTGAAGCTTTCTTT

d_gene: TRBD1
v_gene: TRBV9
abundance: -
j_gene: TRBJ2-1
CDR3aa: CASSPSTGVEQFF
CDR3nt: TGTGCCAGCAGCCCCTCGACAGGGGTTGAGCAGTTCTTC

d_gene: -
v_gene: TRBV29-1
abundance: -
j_gene: TRBJ2-1
CDR3aa: CSVDRGGYYEQFF
CDR3nt: TGCAGCGTTGACAGGGGCGGTTACTATGAGCAGTTCTTC

d_gene: TRBD2
v_gene: TRBV4-1
abundance: -
j_gene: TRBJ2-7
CDR3aa: CASSQGTTSGGSYNEQYF
CDR3nt: TGCGCCAGCAGCCAAGGCACGACTAGCGGGGGCTCCTACAATGAGCAGTACTTC

d_gene: -
v_gene: TRBV12-3/TRBV12-4
abundance: -
j_gene: TRBJ1-1
CDR3aa: CASSHSDTEAFF
CDR3nt: TGTGCCAGCAGCCACTCCGACACTGAAGCTTTCTTT

d_gene: TRBD1
v_gene: TRBV12-3/TRBV12-4
abundance: many
j_gene: TRBJ2-1
CDR3aa: CASSRDRGFSYNEQFF
CDR3nt: TGTGCCAGCAGTAGGGACAGGGGATTCTCCTACAATGAGCAGTTCTTC

d_gene: TRBD1
v_gene: TRBV10-1
abundance: few
j_gene: TRBJ2-3
CDR3aa: CASSEGQGTATDTQYF
CDR3nt: TGCGCCAGCAGTGAAGGACAGGGGACGGCCACAGATACGCAGTATTTT

d_gene: -
v_gene: TRBV19
abundance: few
j_gene: TRBJ2-3
CDR3aa: CASSVGQGRPDTQYF
CDR3nt: TGTGCCAGTAGTGTTGGGCAGGGGAGGCCAGATACGCAGTATTTT

d_gene: TRBD1
v_gene: TRBV20-1
abundance: -
j_gene: TRBJ2-7
CDR3aa: CSARDPATGNSFEQYF
CDR3nt: TGCAGTGCTAGAGATCCTGCGACAGGGAATTCGTTCGAGCAGTACTTC

d_gene: -
v_gene: TRBV20-1
abundance: many
j_gene: TRBJ2-2
CDR3aa: CSAREAGNTGELFF
CDR3nt: TGCAGTGCTAGAGAGGCAGGGAACACCGGGGAGCTGTTTTTT

d_gene: -
v_gene: TRBV5-1
abundance: many
j_gene: TRBJ2-7
CDR3aa: CASSLTAASYEQYF
CDR3nt: TGCGCCAGCAGCTTGACGGCAGCTTCCTACGAGCAGTACTTC

d_gene: -
v_gene: TRBV29-1
abundance: -
j_gene: TRBJ1-1
CDR3aa: CSSGGWGTEAFF
CDR3nt: TGCAGCTCCGGGGGTTGGGGGACTGAAGCTTTCTTT

d_gene: -
v_gene: TRBV27
abundance: -
j_gene: TRBJ2-3
CDR3aa: CASSLSPLDTQYF
CDR3nt: TGTGCCAGCAGTTTGAGCCCGTTGGATACGCAGTATTTT

d_gene: TRBD1
v_gene: TRBV5-1
abundance: -
j_gene: TRBJ2-5
CDR3aa: CASSLVSGQGSETQYF
CDR3nt: TGCGCCAGCAGCTTGGTGTCGGGACAGGGTAGCGAGACCCAGTACTTC

d_gene: TRBD2
v_gene: TRBV11-2
abundance: many
j_gene: TRBJ2-7
CDR3aa: CASRPGLAGRLSEQYF
CDR3nt: TGTGCCAGCAGACCCGGACTAGCGGGACGGCTCAGCGAGCAGTACTTC

d_gene: TRBD2
v_gene: TRBV6-1
abundance: many
j_gene: TRBJ2-1
CDR3aa: CASSEASGTSGNNEQFF
CDR3nt: TGTGCCAGCAGTGAGGCATCCGGGACTAGCGGTAACAATGAGCAGTTCTTC

d_gene: -
v_gene: TRBV5-1
abundance: -
j_gene: TRBJ2-7
CDR3aa: CASSLNIRGGGQDYEQYF
CDR3nt: TGCGCCAGCAGCTTGAATATTAGGGGGGGGGGACAGGACTACGAGCAGTACTTC

d_gene: -
v_gene: TRBV27
abundance: -
j_gene: TRBJ1-4
CDR3aa: CASRAWGGGGEKLFF
CDR3nt: TGTGCCAGCAGGGCTTGGGGGGGCGGAGGTGAAAAACTGTTTTTT

d_gene: -
v_gene: TRBV7-9
abundance: few
j_gene: TRBJ1-2
CDR3aa: CASSLEKGGGYTF
CDR3nt: TGTGCCAGCAGCTTAGAGAAGGGGGGTGGCTACACCTTC

d_gene: TRBD2
v_gene: TRBV12-3/TRBV12-4
abundance: -
j_gene: TRBJ2-7
CDR3aa: CASSGLAGVNEQYF
CDR3nt: TGTGCCAGCAGCGGACTAGCGGGAGTTAACGAGCAGTACTTC

d_gene: TRBD1
v_gene: TRBV12-3/TRBV12-4
abundance: many
j_gene: TRBJ2-1
CDR3aa: CASSQQGGTYNEQFF
CDR3nt: TGTGCCAGCAGTCAACAGGGGGGTACCTACAATGAGCAGTTCTTC

d_gene: TRBD2
v_gene: TRBV5-1
abundance: -
j_gene: TRBJ2-1
CDR3aa: CASSPGTTDYNEQFF
CDR3nt: TGCGCCAGCAGCCCCGGGACTACCGACTACAATGAGCAGTTCTTC

d_gene: -
v_gene: TRBV5-1
abundance: -
j_gene: TRBJ1-2
CDR3aa: CASSALGTEYNYGYTF
CDR3nt: TGTGCCAGCAGCGCCCTGGGGACCGAATATAACTATGGCTACACCTTC

d_gene: TRBD1
v_gene: TRBV2
abundance: many
j_gene: TRBJ1-5
CDR3aa: CASVAGQGARQPQHF
CDR3nt: TGTGCCAGCGTCGCGGGACAGGGGGCCCGGCAGCCCCAGCATTTT

d_gene: TRBD2
v_gene: TRBV5-1
abundance: few
j_gene: TRBJ2-7
CDR3aa: CASSSRTSGEDEQYF
CDR3nt: TGCGCCAGCAGCTCCCGGACTAGCGGGGAAGACGAGCAGTACTTC

d_gene: -
v_gene: TRBV3-1
abundance: many
j_gene: TRBJ2-5
CDR3aa: CASSQGSSETTTQYF
CDR3nt: TGTGCCAGCAGCCAAGGTAGTAGCGAGACTACTACCCAGTACTTC

d_gene: TRBD1
v_gene: TRBV27
abundance: few
j_gene: TRBJ1-5
CDR3aa: CASSSLGPRTGDHQPQHF
CDR3nt: TGTGCCAGCAGTTCTTTAGGGCCCAGGACAGGGGATCACCAGCCCCAGCATTTT